A selection of T cell receptor beta chains follows, all from one sample in a study of blood T cells in healthy people across ages. TCRdb redid the calling of the 5' RACE reads with MiXCR, one entry per CDR3 protein. The table records about 970,000 distinct CDR3 sequences, about 53% of them present only once. Sample: blood. These receptors originate from a woman in her fifties or sixties in good health. Both conserved end residues are part of each CDR3.

TRBJ2-5 | TRBV6-5 | 15 | CASMPNTSGRETQYF
TRBJ2-1 | TRBV6-1 | 20 | CASSPISKAPSTERYNEQFF
TRBJ2-2 | TRBV3-1 | 19 | CASSQPGTSGRGRTGELFF
TRBJ2-3 | TRBV4-2 | 16 | CASSPLLAGITDTQYF
TRBJ2-3 | TRBV2 | 12 | CASNPDITAQYF
TRBJ2-7 | TRBV27 | 14 | CASSLRTERYEQYF
TRBJ2-3 | TRBV9 | 16 | CASRVGQGTSTDTQYF
TRBJ2-1 | TRBV27 | 16 | CASSLIVTSGYNEQFF
TRBJ2-6 | TRBV20-1 | 17 | CSANRDRVFSGANVLTF
TRBJ2-3 | TRBV9 | 14 | CASSVASYTDTQYF
TRBJ2-7 | TRBV28 | 13 | CASSLARRTGGYF
TRBJ2-3 | TRBV12-3/TRBV12-4 | 15 | CASSLTLAGADTQYF
TRBJ2-5 | TRBV6-5 | 16 | CASSSPGLAGGETQYF
TRBJ2-7 | TRBV9 | 15 | CASSVGTGFTYEQYF
TRBJ2-3 | TRBV7-3 | 16 | CASSFIRRAAGDTQYF
TRBJ2-3 | TRBV5-6 | 13 | CASSFILIDTQYF
TRBJ2-1 | TRBV18 | 16 | CASSPRYGSSYNEQFF
TRBJ2-5 | TRBV6-5 | 14 | CASSSYRGYGTQYF
TRBJ2-4 | TRBV6-5 | 14 | CASSLSGAKNIQYF
TRBJ2-3 | TRBV7-2 | 15 | CASSLEGRELDTQYF
TRBJ2-1 | TRBV9 | 15 | CASSVALAFSNEQFF
TRBJ2-6 | TRBV19 | 17 | CASSIDRGGSGANVLTF